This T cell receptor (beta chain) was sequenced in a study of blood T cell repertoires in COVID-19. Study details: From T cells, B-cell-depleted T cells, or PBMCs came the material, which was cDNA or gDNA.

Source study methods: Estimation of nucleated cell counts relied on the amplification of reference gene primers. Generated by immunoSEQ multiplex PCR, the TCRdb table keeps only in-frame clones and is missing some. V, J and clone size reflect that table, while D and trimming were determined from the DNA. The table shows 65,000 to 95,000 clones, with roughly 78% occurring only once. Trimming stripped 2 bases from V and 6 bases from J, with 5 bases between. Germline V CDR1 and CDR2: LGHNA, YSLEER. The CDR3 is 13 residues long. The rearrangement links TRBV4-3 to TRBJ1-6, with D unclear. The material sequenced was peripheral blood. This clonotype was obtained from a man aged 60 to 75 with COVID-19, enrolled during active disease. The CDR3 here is CASSQLINSPLHF. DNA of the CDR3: TGCGCCAGCAGCCAACTTATTAATTCACCCCTCCACTTT.